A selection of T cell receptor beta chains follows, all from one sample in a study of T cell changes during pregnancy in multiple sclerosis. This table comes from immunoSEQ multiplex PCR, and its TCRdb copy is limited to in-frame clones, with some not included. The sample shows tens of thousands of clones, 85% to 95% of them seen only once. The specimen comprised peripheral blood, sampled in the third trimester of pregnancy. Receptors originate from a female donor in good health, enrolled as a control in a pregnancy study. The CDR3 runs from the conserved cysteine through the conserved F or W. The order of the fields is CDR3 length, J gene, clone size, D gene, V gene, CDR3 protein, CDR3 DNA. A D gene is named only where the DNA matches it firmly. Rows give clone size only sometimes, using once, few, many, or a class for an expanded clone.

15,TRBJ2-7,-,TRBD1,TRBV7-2,CASSPWDRGTYEQYF,TGTGCCAGCAGCCCCTGGGACAGGGGAACCTACGAGCAGTACTTC
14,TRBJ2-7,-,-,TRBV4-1,CASSQEGGEYEQYF,TGCGCCAGCAGCCAAGAGGGGGGTGAGTACGAGCAGTACTTC
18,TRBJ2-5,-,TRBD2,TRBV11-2,CASRLGTGGSPDQETQYF,TGTGCCAGCAGGCTCGGGACGGGGGGATCCCCGGATCAAGAGACCCAGTACTTC
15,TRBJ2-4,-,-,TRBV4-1,CASSHQTLAKNIQYF,TGCGCCAGCAGCCACCAGACTCTAGCCAAAAACATTCAGTACTTC
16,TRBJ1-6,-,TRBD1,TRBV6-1,CASSEGDRVGNSPLHF,TGTGCCAGCAGTGAAGGAGACAGGGTGGGAAATTCACCCCTCCACTTT
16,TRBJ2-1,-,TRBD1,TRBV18,CASSSPDRGLRNEQFF,TGTGCCAGCTCATCACCGGACAGGGGGCTTCGCAATGAGCAGTTCTTC
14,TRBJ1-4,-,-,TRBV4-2,CASSQQNSGEKLFF,TGTGCCAGCAGCCAACAAAACAGCGGGGAAAAACTGTTTTTT
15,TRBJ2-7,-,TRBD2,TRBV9,CASSPGEGSNYEQYF,TGTGCCAGCAGCCCCGGGGAGGGGTCCAACTACGAGCAGTACTTC
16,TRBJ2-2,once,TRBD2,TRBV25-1,CASSKERETSAGELFF,TGTGCCAGCAGCAAAGAGCGGGAGACCTCCGCGGGGGAGCTGTTTTTT
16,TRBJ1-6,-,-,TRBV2,CASSYRETSYNSPLHF,TGTGCCAGCAGCTACCGGGAAACCTCCTATAATTCACCCCTCCACTTT
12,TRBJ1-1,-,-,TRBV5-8,CASSSRQVRAFF,TGTGCCAGCAGCTCCCGACAAGTCCGGGCTTTCTTT
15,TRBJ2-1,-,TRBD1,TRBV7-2,CASSEDRGGYNEQFF,TGTGCCAGCAGCGAAGACAGGGGAGGCTACAATGAGCAGTTCTTC
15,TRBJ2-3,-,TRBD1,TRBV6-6,CASSLSDRGPDTQYF,TGTGCCAGCAGTTTATCGGACAGGGGTCCCGATACGCAGTATTTT
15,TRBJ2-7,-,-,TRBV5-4,CASSLVRESSYEQYF,TGTGCCAGCAGCTTGGTGCGGGAAAGCTCCTACGAGCAGTACTTC
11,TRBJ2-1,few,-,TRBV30,CAWSKAGEQFF,TGTGCCTGGAGTAAAGCGGGTGAGCAGTTCTTC
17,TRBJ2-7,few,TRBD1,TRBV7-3,CASSSRFPQGSSYEQYF,TGTGCCAGCAGCTCCCGATTTCCACAGGGGAGCTCCTACGAGCAGTACTTC
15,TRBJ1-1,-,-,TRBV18,CASSPRTGPNTEAFF,TGTGCCAGCTCACCACGAACAGGGCCCAACACTGAAGCTTTCTTT
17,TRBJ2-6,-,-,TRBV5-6,CASSLVGAGNGANVLTF,TGTGCCAGCAGCTTGGTCGGTGCAGGGAATGGGGCCAACGTCCTGACTTTC
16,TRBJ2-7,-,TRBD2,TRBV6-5,CASSYESLAGVYEQYF,TGTGCCAGCAGTTACGAATCTTTAGCGGGGGTCTACGAGCAGTACTTC
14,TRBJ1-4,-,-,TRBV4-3,CASSLDGGNEKLFF,TGCGCCAGCAGCTTGGACGGGGGTAATGAAAAACTGTTTTTT
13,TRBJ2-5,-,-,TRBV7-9,CASSSRRVETQYF,TGTGCCAGCAGCTCCAGGAGGGTGGAGACCCAGTACTTC
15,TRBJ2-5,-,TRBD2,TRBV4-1,CASSQDPGGEETQYF,TGCGCCAGCAGCCAAGATCCCGGGGGGGAAGAGACCCAGTACTTC
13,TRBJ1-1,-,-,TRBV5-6,CASRFAGVAEAFF,TGTGCCAGCAGATTCGCGGGGGTGGCTGAAGCTTTCTTT
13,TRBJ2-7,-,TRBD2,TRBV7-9,CASSLSGTYEQYF,TGTGCCAGCAGCCTAAGCGGGACTTACGAGCAGTACTTC
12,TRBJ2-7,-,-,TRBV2,CASSRDIYEQYF,TGTGCCAGCAGCCGGGACATCTACGAGCAGTACTTC
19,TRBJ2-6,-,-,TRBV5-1,CASSSSGGRGLWGANVLTF,TGCGCCAGCAGCTCTTCTGGAGGACGGGGGTTGTGGGGGGCCAACGTCCTGACTTTC
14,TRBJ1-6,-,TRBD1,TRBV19,CASNPTGTGSPLHF,TGTGCCAGTAACCCGACAGGGACGGGATCACCCCTCCACTTT
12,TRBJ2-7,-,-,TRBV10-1,CASSDRSGEQYF,TGCGCCAGCAGTGACCGCTCGGGGGAGCAGTACTTC
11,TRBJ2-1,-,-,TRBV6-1,CASSSQAEQFF,TGTGCCAGCAGTTCGCAAGCTGAGCAGTTCTTC
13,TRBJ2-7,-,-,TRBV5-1,CASSLVVGSEQYF,TGCGCCAGCAGCTTGGTTGTCGGGTCCGAGCAGTACTTC
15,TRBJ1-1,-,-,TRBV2,CASSDDAGMNTEAFF,TGTGCCAGCAGTGATGACGCGGGAATGAACACTGAAGCTTTCTTT
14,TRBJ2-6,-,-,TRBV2,CASSDSSGANVLTF,TGTGCCAGCAGTGACAGCTCTGGGGCCAACGTCCTGACTTTC
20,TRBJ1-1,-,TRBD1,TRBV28,CASSLLGSGTGGLLHTEAFF,TGTGCCAGCAGTCTCCTAGGTTCTGGGACAGGGGGTTTGTTGCACACTGAAGCTTTCTTT
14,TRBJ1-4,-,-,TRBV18,CASSPATANEKLFF,TGTGCCAGCTCACCGGCAACCGCTAATGAAAAACTGTTTTTT
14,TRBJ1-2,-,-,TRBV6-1,CASSEVDSLYGYTF,TGTGCCAGCAGTGAAGTGGACAGTTTATATGGCTACACCTTC
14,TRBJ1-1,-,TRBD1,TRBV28,CASSSPGQGTIAFF,TGTGCCAGCAGTTCCCCGGGACAGGGGACGATTGCTTTCTTT
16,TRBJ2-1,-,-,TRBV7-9,CASSLNAGATGNEQFF,TGTGCCAGCAGCTTAAACGCGGGGGCCACCGGCAATGAGCAGTTCTTC